One TCR beta chain is described in this entry. This record belongs to a study of shared clonotypes between healthy human individuals. Germline-derived CDR1 and CDR2 are SGHRS and YFSETQ. V was clipped by 0 bases and J by 5 bases, with 12 bases between them. The CDR3 covers 16 residues. Per the original data handling: Filtering differed, since immunoSEQ gave only junction sequences and no quality scores. TCRdb's copy holds only in-frame clones and misses some; the assay was immunoSEQ multiplex PCR. D and trimming come from the DNA, and the V and J calls and clone size come from that table. Of some 2,400,000 clones in the sample, approximately 96% are singletons; the top ten hold around 0.13%.

This receptor was identified in a man between 18 and 35 years old in good health. The chain employs TRBV5-1 and TRBJ1-6; the D gene is possibly TRBD1 (6 bases). The sequenced sample consisted of naive CD4+ T cells sorted from blood. As to subset: CD45RA+ positively selected. CDR3 sequence reads: CASSLAPGQDNSPLHF. CDR3 DNA: TGCGCCAGCAGCTTGGCTCCGGGACAAGATAATTCACCCCTCCACTTT.